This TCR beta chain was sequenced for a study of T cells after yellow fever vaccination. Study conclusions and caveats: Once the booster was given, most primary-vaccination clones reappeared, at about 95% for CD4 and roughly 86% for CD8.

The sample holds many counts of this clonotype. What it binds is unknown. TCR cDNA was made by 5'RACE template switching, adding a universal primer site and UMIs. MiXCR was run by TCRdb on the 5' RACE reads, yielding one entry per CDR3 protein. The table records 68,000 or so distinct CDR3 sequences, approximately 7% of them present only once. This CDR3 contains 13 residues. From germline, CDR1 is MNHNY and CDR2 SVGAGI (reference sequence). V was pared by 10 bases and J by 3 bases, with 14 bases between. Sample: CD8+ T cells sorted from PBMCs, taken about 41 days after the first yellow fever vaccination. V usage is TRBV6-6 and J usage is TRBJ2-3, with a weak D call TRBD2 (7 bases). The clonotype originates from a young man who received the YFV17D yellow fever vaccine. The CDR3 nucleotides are TGTGCCACCCGAGGGGGGGGGACAGATACGCAGTATTTT. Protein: CATRGGGTDTQYF.